This T cell receptor beta chain was observed in a study of T-cell reconstitution after alpha-beta-depleted transplantation in children. This clonotype was counted a few times. The CDR3 extends over 16 amino acids. The J segment lost 4 bases and the V segment lost 3 bases, leaving 9 bases of the junction unmatched. Germline V gene lookup returns CDR1 DFQATT and CDR2 SNEGSKA (reference sequence). Researchers prepared the TCRbeta library using unique molecular identifiers, the study reports. TCRdb itself ran the PCR reads through MiXCR, one entry per CDR3 protein. In the table there are 530,000 or so distinct CDR3 sequences, roughly 30% of which are singletons.

The receptor was derived from a boy under two years old with Wiskott-Aldrich syndrome, due to receive a stem cell transplant. Sequencing used PBMCs, obtained before TCRalphabeta/CD19-depleted stem cell transplant. V usage is TRBV20-1 and J usage is TRBJ2-1; TRBD2 matches at 10 bases. The CDR3 sequence: CSARRASGGLYNEQFF. Written as DNA, the CDR3 is TGCAGTGCTAGGCGGGCTAGCGGGGGCCTTTACAATGAGCAGTTCTTC.